This T cell receptor beta chain was recorded in a study of identical twins. This clonotype was observed a handful of times. The antigen is unknown. Per the germline V gene, CDR1 is MNHEY and CDR2 is SMNVEV (reference sequence). The CDR3 consists of 15 residues. The germline V and J ends were trimmed by 6 bases and 8 bases, with 20 bases remaining between them. Addition of a universal primer site occurred through template switching, and cDNA carried unique molecular identifiers. TCRdb analysed the 5' RACE reads with MiXCR anew, one entry per CDR3 protein. The sample yields roughly 690,000 distinct CDR3 sequences, around 6% seen once. With no exceptions, donors were healthy Caucasians. General observations from the study: Out-of-frame alpha sequences shared by twins showed excess low generation probability. While abundant cord blood beta clonotypes carried fewer insertions, memory repertoires showed no such pattern.

The chain joins TRBV27 to TRBJ2-1; D might be TRBD2 (5 bases). Sequenced sample: naive T cells sorted from blood. The source is a man between 18 and 29 years old in good health. The CDR3, as DNA: TGTGCCAGCAGGTCCCCCTCCGAGGGCCGGGATGAGCAGTTCTTC. It translates to CASRSPSEGRDEQFF.